This TCR beta chain was retrieved from a study of regulatory T cells in long-lasting Graves disease. In germline, CDR1 is MNHEY, CDR2 SVGEGT. CDR3 length: 15 residues. Turning to this clonotype: A read error is possible here, since a much larger clone lies one base away.

The time point is: newly diagnosed GD, antithyroid drugs for less than 3 months. Following extraction of RNA from PBMCs, that RNA was used to make the TCR library. Per American Thyroid Association guidelines, Graves' disease was diagnosed. For TCR beta, libraries came from iRepertoire HTBI primers and Arm-PCR of CDR3 regions. TCRdb re-called the multiplex PCR reads through MiXCR, storing one row per CDR3 protein. The sample carries 350,000 to 450,000 distinct CDR3 sequences, about 15% recorded once. The same data also went into a second study, on T cells in Graves' hyperthyroidism and ophthalmopathy. From that paper: Stable hyperthyroidism was told apart from ophthalmopathy by a model built on 13 V-J features.

The material was peripheral blood mononuclear cells (PBMCs), obtained at new diagnosis, from a patient treated with antithyroid drugs. This clonotype was obtained from a young woman with Graves disease. The chain recombines TRBV6-2 or TRBV6-3 with TRBJ2-5, with 9 nucleotides matching TRBD1. The closer fit of TRBJ2-1 to the DNA end suggests the J call may be wrong. CDR3 nucleotide sequence: TGTGCCAGCATCCCCGAGACAGGGGGGTCCTACGAGCAGTTCTTC. Translating gives CASIPETGGSYEQFF.